This TCR beta chain was sequenced in a study of T-cell reconstitution after alpha-beta-depleted transplantation in children. This clonotype was found many times. Preparation of the TCRbeta library was carried out with unique molecular identifiers. TCRdb re-called the PCR reads with MiXCR, one entry per CDR3 protein. Of fewer than 550,000 distinct CDR3 sequences in the sample, roughly 11% are singletons; the top ten hold 4.5% to 6%. The source material was PBMCs from the stem cell graft donor, sampled from the stem cell graft. The source of this sequence is a human donor who donated a stem cell graft to a child with acute myeloid leukemia.

In DNA, the CDR3 is TGTGCCAGCAGCCAAGGGACAGGCGTGGGTCAGTACTTC. Translating gives CASSQGTGVGQYF. The chain combines TRBV14 with TRBJ2-4; 7 bases match TRBD1. J gave up 12 bases and V 1 base, and 6 bases lay outside the gene matches. CDR3 length: 13 amino acids. CDR1 and CDR2 (germline): SGHDN, FVKESK. Variable domain in full (rest from reference TRBV14 and TRBJ2-4): EAGVTQFPSHSVIEKGQTVTLRCDPISGHDNLYWYRRVMGKEIKFLLHFVKESKQDESGMPNNRFLAERTGGTYSTLKVQPAELEDSGVYFCASSQGTGVGQYFGAGTRLSVL.